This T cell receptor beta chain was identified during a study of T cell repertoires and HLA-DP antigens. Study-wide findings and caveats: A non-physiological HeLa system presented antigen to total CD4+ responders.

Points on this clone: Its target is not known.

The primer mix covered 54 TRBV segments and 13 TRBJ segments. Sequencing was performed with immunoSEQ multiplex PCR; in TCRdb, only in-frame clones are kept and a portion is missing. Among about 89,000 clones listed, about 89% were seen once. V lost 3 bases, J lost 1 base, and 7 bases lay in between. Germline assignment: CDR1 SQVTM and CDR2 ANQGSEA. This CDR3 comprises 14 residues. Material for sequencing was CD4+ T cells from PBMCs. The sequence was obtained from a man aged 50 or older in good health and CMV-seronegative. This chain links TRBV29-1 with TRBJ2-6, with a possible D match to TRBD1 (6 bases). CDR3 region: CSVETGSGANVLTF. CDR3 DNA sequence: TGCAGCGTTGAGACAGGATCTGGGGCCAACGTCCTGACTTTC.